What follows describes a single TCR beta chain. Its matching antigen is unknown. The data stem from a study of T cell responses to AZD1222 COVID-19 vaccine. Across the whole study: Pooled in the analysis were second doses at about 4 or about 12 weeks.

Study-level findings and limits: Spike-specific TCR breadth and depth were elevated following two AZD1222 doses. Reports indicate that nearly half of spike-specific TCRs are directed at unmutated variant regions. Most donors were white British, females outnumbered males, and clonal diversity was possibly underestimated.

The trim removed 4 bases at V and 3 bases at J, leaving 3 bases unmatched. Germline CDR1 reads LGHDT; CDR2 reads YNNKEL (reference sequence). The CDR3 contains 14 residues. Method: immunoSEQ multiplex PCR; TCRdb's copy keeps in-frame clones and lacks some. Here the sample spans 95,000 to 130,000 clones, 85% to 95% being singletons. This sample comprised peripheral blood, obtained on day 0 of AZD1222 vaccination. The origin of this receptor is an adult in good health. The chain recombines TRBV3-1 (or the pseudogene TRBV3-2) with TRBJ2-3; 8 positions match TRBD1. CDR3 in DNA: TGTGCCAGCAGCCCCGACAGGGGTACAGATACGCAGTATTTT. Amino acids: CASSPDRGTDTQYF.